The clone carrying this T cell receptor beta chain showed up just a few times. The target antigen is unknown. Measured with immunoSEQ multiplex PCR; TCRdb has only the in-frame clones, and not every one. This sample carries around 35,000 clones, 90% to 95% of them seen once, and the ten largest clones take roughly 26%. The entry originates in a study of T cell clones after liver transplantation. Turning to the study itself: Samples came pre-transplant, pre-randomization before withdrawal, and post-randomization after withdrawal ended.

Study-wide results and limits: Post-transplant, graft-donor-reactive CD4 TCRbeta sequences in blood dropped significantly in 5 of 8 subjects.

Per the germline V gene, CDR1 is SGDLS and CDR2 is YYNGEE. The CDR3 totals 15 residues. Losses at the gene ends were 1 base for V and 0 bases for J; bases not matched to a gene: 0. Sample: CD8+ T cells from blood, taken 12 months after liver transplant. The receptor was derived from a human patient who received a liver transplant. The graft donor may have contributed some T cells. The V gene is TRBV9, the J gene TRBJ2-4, with TRBD2 identical over 8 bases. CDR3 coding DNA: TGTGCCAGCAGCGTAAGCGGGGGAGCCAAAAACATTCAGTACTTC. Encoded protein: CASSVSGGAKNIQYF.